These 30 T cell receptor beta chains share one sample of origin, sequenced in a study of CD8 T cells in ankylosing spondylitis. TCRdb called the 5' RACE reads again in MiXCR, with one record for every CDR3 protein. Here the sample spans over 600,000 distinct CDR3 sequences, 15% to 20% being singletons. For these receptors, no antigen is known. Study-level results: Ankylosing spondylitis blood seemed to carry a telltale TCR beta motif made of several highly homologous variants.

The sample comprised blood, either unsorted or a sorted T cell fraction (not recorded which). Receptor source: a male donor with ankylosing spondylitis.

This clonotype was observed at least ten times. CDR3 in DNA: TGCAGTGCTAGAGATGTGGCAGGGAATCAGCCCCAGCATTTT. As protein: CSARDVAGNQPQHF. The V gene is TRBV20-1, the J gene TRBJ1-5; maybe TRBD1 (5 bases). V lost 0 bases and J 4 bases, leaving 10 bases between the germline ends. CDR3 length: 14 residues. The germline V gene has CDR1 DFQATT and CDR2 SNEGSKA (reference sequence).

The chain recombines TRBV6-1 with TRBJ1-1; 8 bases are shared with TRBD1. CDR1 is MNHNS and CDR2 is SASEGT in the germline V gene. The J segment lost 3 bases and the V segment lost 6 bases, leaving 6 bases of the junction unmatched. This CDR3 contains 14 residues. The CDR3 is CASRTGTGYTEAFF. Written as DNA, the CDR3 is TGTGCCAGCAGAACCGGGACAGGCTACACTGAAGCTTTCTTT.

This clonotype was detected only a few times. The chain couples TRBV6-1 to TRBJ2-7; 15 positions agree with TRBD2. The length of the CDR3 is 18 residues. CDR1 and CDR2 from the germline V gene are MNHNS and SASEGT. V shed 6 bases and J 2 bases; nucleotides not matched to a gene: 11. The CDR3 is CASSPGLAGGIIPYEQYF. The CDR3, as DNA: TGTGCCAGCAGCCCCGGACTAGCGGGAGGGATTATACCCTACGAGCAGTACTTC.

The chain carries TRBV7-2 and TRBJ2-5, with 9 bases that match TRBD2. Unmatched junction bases numbered 6, after V lost 6 bases and J lost 7 bases. Germline CDR1 is SGHTA and CDR2 is FQGNSA. There are 13 residues in the CDR3. As DNA, the CDR3 is TGTGCCAGCAGGGTAGCGGGGGAGGTGACCCAGTACTTC. As protein: CASRVAGEVTQYF.

The rearrangement links TRBV15 to TRBJ1-4, with 7 nucleotides matching TRBD1. The CDR3 runs 15 residues. Germline V gene lookup returns CDR1 LNHNV and CDR2 YYDKDF (reference sequence). V lost 4 bases and J lost 2; bases outside the gene matches: 4. CDR3 sequence reads: CATSTSQGTNEKLFF. CDR3 in DNA: TGTGCCACCAGCACCTCACAGGGGACTAATGAAAAACTGTTTTTT.

This CDR3 is CATSERDRYNEQFF. Here the CDR3 DNA reads TGTGCCACCAGTGAACGGGACAGGTACAATGAGCAGTTCTTC. The V call is TRBV24-1, the J call TRBJ2-1, with 8 nucleotides matching TRBD1. Germline V gene data show CDR1 as KGHDR and CDR2 as SFDVKD. V shed 4 bases and J 4 bases; nucleotides not matched to a gene: 2. CDR3 length: 14 amino acids.

The chain couples TRBV20-1 to TRBJ2-7; D is possibly TRBD1 or TRBD2 (5 bases each). The CDR3 is 15 residues long. Germline CDR1 and CDR2: DFQATT and SNEGSKA (reference sequence). V lost 4 bases and J 6 bases, leaving 22 bases between the germline ends. CDR3 in amino acids: CSAIMYGGSFVEQYF. The CDR3 DNA reads TGCAGTGCTATCATGTATGGGGGTTCGTTTGTCGAGCAGTACTTC.

This clonotype was seen a few times. This rearrangement joins TRBV19 to TRBJ1-6, with D perhaps matching TRBD1 (6 bases). This CDR3 is 14 amino acids long. The germline V gene has CDR1 LNHDA and CDR2 SQIVND (reference sequence). The V end was cut by 8 bases, the J end by 3 bases, with 11 bases between. CDR3: CASRRDNYNSPLHF. DNA for the CDR3: TGTGCCAGTCGCCGGGACAACTATAATTCACCCCTCCACTTT. Looking up the rest from reference TRBV19 and TRBJ1-6 gives the full variable domain: DGGITQSPKYLFRKEGQNVTLSCEQNLNHDAMYWYRQDPGQGLRLIYYSQIVNDFQKGDIAEGYSVSREKKESFPLTVTSAQKNPTAFYLCASRRDNYNSPLHFGNGTRLTVT.

The chain carries TRBV7-2 and TRBJ2-5; 7 bases map to TRBD2. The V and J ends lost 5 bases and 5 bases, in that order; junction bases with no gene match: 5. Germline lookup yields CDR1 SGHTA and CDR2 FQGNSA. The CDR3 runs 13 residues. The CDR3 DNA follows: TGTGCCAGCAGCAGGACTAGTCTTGAGACCCAGTACTTC. This codes for CASSRTSLETQYF. Full variable domain (rest looked up from reference TRBV7-2 and TRBJ2-5): GAGVSQSPSNKVTEKGKDVELRCDPISGHTALYWYRQSLGQGLEFLIYFQGNSAPDKSGLPSDRFSAERTGGSVSTLTIQRTQQEDSAVYLCASSRTSLETQYFGPGTRLLVL.

This clonotype occurred a few times. The rearrangement uses TRBV2 and TRBJ2-7, with a tentative D call TRBD1 (7 bases). Germline V gene data show CDR1 as SNHLY and CDR2 as FYNNEI. This CDR3 has 12 amino acids. V was cut by 8 bases and J by 1 base, with 9 bases left in between. The CDR3 loop is CASQGGSYEQYF. CDR3 in DNA: TGTGCCAGCCAGGGGGGATCCTACGAGCAGTACTTC.

This clonotype was counted a few times. This chain links TRBV7-9 with TRBJ1-1; 7 bases agree with TRBD1. The CDR3 contains 16 residues. From germline, CDR1 is SEHNR and CDR2 FQNEAQ (reference sequence). Trimming removed 7 bases from V and 1 base from J; junction bases left unmatched: 12. The CDR3 sequence is CASTRQGKVWNTEAFF. The CDR3 DNA reads as TGTGCCAGCACCCGACAGGGAAAAGTTTGGAACACTGAAGCTTTCTTT. Supplemented by reference TRBV7-9 and TRBJ1-1, the full variable domain reads DTGVSQNPRHKITKRGQNVTFRCDPISEHNRLYWYRQTLGQGPEFLTYFQNEAQLEKSRLLSDRFSAERPKGSFSTLEIQRTEQGDSAMYLCASTRQGKVWNTEAFFGQGTRLTVV.

This clonotype has only a few counts. V gene TRBV5-1 combines with J gene TRBJ2-7; 8 positions agree with TRBD1. The CDR3 contains 16 residues. V dropped 0 bases and J dropped 3; count of bases not matched to a gene: 8. Germline CDR1 SGHRS, CDR2 YFSETQ. The CDR3: CASSLAGTGVFYEQYF. The DNA for the CDR3 is TGCGCCAGCAGCTTGGCCGGGACAGGAGTTTTCTACGAGCAGTACTTC.

This clonotype was picked up a small number of times. The chain recombines TRBV7-9 with TRBJ1-1; weak D call: TRBD1 (6 bases). Trimming shortened V by 7 bases and J by 1 base, and 10 bases separated the two germline ends. The CDR3 is made up of 13 amino acids. CDR1 is SEHNR and CDR2 is FQNEAQ in the germline V gene (reference sequence). The DNA for the CDR3 is TGTGCCAGCATTCCACAGGGGAACACTGAAGCTTTCTTT. This encodes CASIPQGNTEAFF.

V usage is TRBV11-2 and J usage is TRBJ1-4; a possible D gene is TRBD1 (5 bases). The CDR3 is made up of 15 amino acids. Deletions cut 0 bases from V and 7 bases from J, with 12 bases between. Germline lookup yields CDR1 SGHAT and CDR2 FQNNGV. In DNA form, the CDR3 reads TGTGCCAGCAGCTTAGACAGGGAGGCTCGTGAAAAACTGTTTTTT. Its protein is CASSLDREAREKLFF.

There are many counts of this clonotype. The chain uses TRBV29-1 and TRBJ2-3; 9 bases map to TRBD1. The germline CDR1 and CDR2 sequences are SQVTM and ANQGSEA. V gave up 1 base and J gave up 4 bases; unmatched junction bases: 3. The CDR3 covers 14 residues. The CDR3 sequence: CSVEVGQGADTQYF. The CDR3 bases are TGCAGCGTTGAAGTGGGACAGGGCGCAGATACGCAGTATTTT.

The rearrangement joins TRBV7-3 to TRBJ2-7, with D hard to call. V lost 0 bases and J lost 3, with 6 bases in between. Germline V gene sequence: CDR1 SGHTA, CDR2 FQGTGA. The CDR3 contains 13 residues. CDR3 loop: CASSLTVGYEQYF. In nucleotides, the CDR3 is TGTGCCAGCAGCTTAACGGTCGGCTACGAGCAGTACTTC. Full variable domain (missing parts from reference TRBV7-3 and TRBJ2-7): GAGVSQTPSNKVTEKGKYVELRCDPISGHTALYWYRQSLGQGPEFLIYFQGTGAADDSGLPNDRFFAVRPEGSVSTLKIQRTERGDSAVYLCASSLTVGYEQYFGPGTRLTVT.

The chain carries TRBV20-1 and TRBJ2-1; D may be TRBD2 (5 bases). CDR1 and CDR2 from the germline V gene are DFQATT and SNEGSKA (reference sequence). Deletions cut 0 bases from V and 1 base from J, with 10 bases between. The CDR3 is made up of 15 amino acids. This CDR3 is CSARDTGRSYNEQFF. The CDR3 DNA sequence: TGCAGTGCTAGAGATACGGGGAGATCCTACAATGAGCAGTTCTTC.

This clonotype turned up a few times. The chain combines TRBV6-1 with TRBJ2-3, with D possibly TRBD1 on 7 matching bases. Per germline, CDR1 MNHNS and CDR2 SASEGT. The CDR3 consists of 15 residues. The V and J ends lost 8 bases and 7 bases respectively, with 22 bases between them. CDR3 nucleotides: TGTGCCAGCCCGGGAGAACAGGGGCTTTTAAATACGCAGTATTTT. Residues: CASPGEQGLLNTQYF.

The chain joins TRBV5-1 to TRBJ1-1, with D perhaps TRBD1 (5 bases). The germline gives CDR1 SGHRS, CDR2 YFSETQ. Between the trimmed V and J ends, which lost 0 bases and 4 bases, there was a span of 10 bases. The CDR3 runs 14 residues. The CDR3 region has the DNA TGCGCCAGCAGCTTGGATGTAGGGACCACTGAAGCTTTCTTT. Encoded protein: CASSLDVGTTEAFF.

The V gene is TRBV18, the J gene TRBJ2-7, with TRBD1 matching over 10 bases. Germline CDR1 is KGHSH and CDR2 is LQKENI. Trimming cost V 6 bases and J 3 bases; bases outside gene matches: 14. The CDR3 contains 17 residues. As DNA, the CDR3 is TGTGCCAGCTCCGGGACAGGGGACCGCGCATCTTTCTACGAGCAGTACTTC. Its protein is CASSGTGDRASFYEQYF.

This clonotype was observed a handful of times. The chain employs TRBV29-1 and TRBJ2-5; TRBD2 aligns across 13 bases. Germline CDR1 reads SQVTM; CDR2 reads ANQGSEA. The trim removed 3 bases at V and 5 bases at J, leaving 0 bases unmatched. The CDR3 spans 13 residues. The CDR3 protein is CSVETSGRETQYF. CDR3 DNA: TGCAGCGTTGAGACTAGCGGGAGGGAGACCCAGTACTTC.

This clonotype was counted between two and nine times. The rearrangement joins TRBV6-1 to TRBJ1-1; 8 positions match TRBD1. The V segment lost 5 bases and the J segment 2 bases; nucleotides outside the gene matches: 7. Germline CDR1 and CDR2: MNHNS and SASEGT. This CDR3 spans 15 amino acids. Here the CDR3 DNA reads TGTGCCAGCAGTCCTCAGGGGGCAGGCAACACTGAAGCTTTCTTT. It codes for CASSPQGAGNTEAFF.

This clonotype was seen only a few times. A much larger clone lies a single base off, so this may be a read error. This chain uses TRBV12-3 or TRBV12-4 with TRBJ2-1; D not certain. The CDR3 sequence is 10 residues long. V lost 2 bases and J 9 bases, leaving 2 bases between the germline ends. CDR3 protein: CASSLTEQFF. DNA for the CDR3: TGTGCCAGCAGTTTAACTGAGCAGTTCTTC.

The chain recombines TRBV4-3 with TRBJ2-1; no firm D call. In germline, CDR1 is LGHNA, CDR2 YSLEER. V was clipped by 0 bases and J by 8 bases, with 8 bases between them. The CDR3 loop spans 13 amino acids. The CDR3 sequence is CASSQDTPHEQFF. As DNA, the CDR3 is TGCGCCAGCAGCCAAGATACCCCCCATGAGCAGTTCTTC.

The chain employs TRBV12-3 or TRBV12-4 and TRBJ2-1; no firm D call. The CDR3 covers 14 residues. Trimming shortened V by 3 bases and J by 7 bases, and 13 bases separated the two germline ends. CDR3 residues: CASSFNPEVNEQFF. In DNA form, the CDR3 reads TGTGCCAGCAGTTTTAATCCTGAGGTTAATGAGCAGTTCTTC.

The table lists this clonotype with a few counts. V is TRBV20-1 and J is TRBJ1-5; TRBD1 matches 8 bases. V shed 6 bases and J 5 bases; nucleotides not matched to a gene: 12. Germline values: CDR1 DFQATT, CDR2 SNEGSKA (reference sequence). The CDR3 has 15 amino acids. The CDR3 spells CSAITGGPTYQPQHF. The CDR3 region has the DNA TGCAGTGCAATAACAGGGGGGCCAACCTATCAGCCCCAGCATTTT.

This clonotype was seen only a few times. This chain joins TRBV5-1 and TRBJ2-2; D gene ambiguous. The CDR3 has 15 residues. The V and J ends lost 4 bases and 4 bases respectively, with 14 bases between them. Germline CDR1 reads SGHRS; CDR2 reads YFSETQ. The CDR3 here is CASSLPPISTGELFF. CDR3 sequence (DNA): TGCGCCAGCAGCCTCCCACCCATCTCCACCGGGGAGCTGTTTTTT.

This clonotype was detected only a few times. The rearrangement joins TRBV6-1 to TRBJ2-5; 7 nucleotides agree with TRBD1. The CDR3 is made up of 13 amino acids. V was pared by 6 bases and J by 4 bases, with 5 bases of the junction left unmatched. In germline, CDR1 is MNHNS, CDR2 SASEGT. In nucleotides, the CDR3 is TGTGCCAGCAGGGGGACAGTCGGAGAGACCCAGTACTTC. It encodes CASRGTVGETQYF.

This clonotype showed up just a few times. The chain has TRBV14 and TRBJ2-5, with D unresolved. This CDR3 comprises 14 residues. Trimming shortened V by 2 bases and J by 2 bases, and 9 bases separated the two germline ends. Germline lookup yields CDR1 SGHDN and CDR2 FVKESK. CDR3: CASSQFGNQETQYF. The CDR3 DNA sequence: TGTGCCAGCAGCCAATTCGGTAATCAAGAGACCCAGTACTTC.

The CDR3 region has the DNA TGTGCCTGGAGTTTAGGGAACACCGGGGAGCTGTTTTTT. This translates into CAWSLGNTGELFF. This chain joins TRBV30 and TRBJ2-2; no definite D call. CDR1 GTSNPN and CDR2 SVGIG come from the germline V gene (reference sequence). V was pared by 2 bases and J by 1 base, with 5 bases between. The CDR3 contains 13 residues.